This T cell receptor (beta chain) was obtained from a study of shared clonotypes between healthy human individuals. Comment on this clone: As yet, its antigen is unknown.

Every immunoSEQ plate was one replicate of a subset's evenly spread DNA. Replicate PCRs for sorted subsets used 200 ng DNA; this equaled 30,000 to 35,000 T cell genomes. Sequencing was performed with immunoSEQ multiplex PCR; in TCRdb, only in-frame clones are kept and a portion is missing. The sample contains fewer than 3 million clones, around 92% of which appear only once. Study-level results: What rarefaction showed was incomplete sorted-subset sequencing despite large depth.

Donors comprised healthy HIV-negative adults lacking recent acute infections or vaccinations. Sequenced sample: naive CD4+ T cells from PBMCs. Subset meaning: CD45RA+ positively selected. The TCR originated in a man between 18 and 29 years old in good health. Some clones in this sample may be carry-over from other donors' samples.

The CDR3, as DNA: TGCGCCAGCAGTGAGGGGGCAGGATCGTACGAGCAGTACTTC. It yields the protein CASSEGAGSYEQYF. This chain connects TRBV10-2 to TRBJ2-7, with a tentative D call TRBD1 (5 bases). Trimming took off 2 bases at V and 4 bases at J, with 12 bases between the two ends. This CDR3 is 14 amino acids long. Germline values: CDR1 WSHSY, CDR2 SAAADI.